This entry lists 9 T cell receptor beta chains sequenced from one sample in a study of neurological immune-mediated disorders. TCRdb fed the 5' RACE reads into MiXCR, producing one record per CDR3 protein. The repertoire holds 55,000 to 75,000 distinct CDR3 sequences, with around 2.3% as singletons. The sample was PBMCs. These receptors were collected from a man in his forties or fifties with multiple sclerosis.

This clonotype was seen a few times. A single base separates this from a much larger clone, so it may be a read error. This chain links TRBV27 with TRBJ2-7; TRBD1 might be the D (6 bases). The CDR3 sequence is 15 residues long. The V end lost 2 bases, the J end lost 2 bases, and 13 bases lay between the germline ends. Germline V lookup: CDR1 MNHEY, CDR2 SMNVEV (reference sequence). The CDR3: CASSLTGKGAYEQYF. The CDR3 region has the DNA TGTGCCAGCAGTTTAACGGGAAAGGGGGCCTACGAGCAGTACTTC.

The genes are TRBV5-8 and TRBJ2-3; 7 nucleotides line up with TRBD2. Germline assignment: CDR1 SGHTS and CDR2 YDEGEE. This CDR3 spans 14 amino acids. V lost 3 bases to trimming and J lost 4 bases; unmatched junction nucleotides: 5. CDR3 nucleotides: TGTGCCAGCAGCTACGGGGGGACCCCAGATACGCAGTATTTT. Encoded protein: CASSYGGTPDTQYF.

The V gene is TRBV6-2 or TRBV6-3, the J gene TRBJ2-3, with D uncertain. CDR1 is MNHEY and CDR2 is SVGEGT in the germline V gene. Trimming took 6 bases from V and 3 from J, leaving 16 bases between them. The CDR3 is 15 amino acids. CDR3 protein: CASSPGGLETDTQYF. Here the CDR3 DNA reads TGTGCCAGCAGCCCTGGCGGCCTAGAGACAGATACGCAGTATTTT.

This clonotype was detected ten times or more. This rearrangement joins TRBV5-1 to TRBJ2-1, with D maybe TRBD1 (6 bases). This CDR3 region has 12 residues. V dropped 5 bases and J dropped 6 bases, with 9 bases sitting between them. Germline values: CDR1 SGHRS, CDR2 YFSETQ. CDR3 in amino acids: CASRTGSNEQFF. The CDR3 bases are TGCGCCAGCAGAACAGGGTCCAATGAGCAGTTCTTC. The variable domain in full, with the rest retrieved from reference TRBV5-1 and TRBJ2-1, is KAGVTQTPRYLIKTRGQQVTLSCSPISGHRSVSWYQQTPGQGLQFLFEYFSETQRNKGNFPGRFSGRQFSNSRSEMNVSTLELGDSALYLCASRTGSNEQFFGPGTRLTVL.

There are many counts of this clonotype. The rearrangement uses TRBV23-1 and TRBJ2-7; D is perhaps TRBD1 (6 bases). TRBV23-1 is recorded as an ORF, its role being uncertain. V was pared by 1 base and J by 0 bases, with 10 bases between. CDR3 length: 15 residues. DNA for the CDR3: TGCGCCAGCAGTCAATTTTTGGACAGCTCCTACGAGCAGTACTTC. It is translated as CASSQFLDSSYEQYF.

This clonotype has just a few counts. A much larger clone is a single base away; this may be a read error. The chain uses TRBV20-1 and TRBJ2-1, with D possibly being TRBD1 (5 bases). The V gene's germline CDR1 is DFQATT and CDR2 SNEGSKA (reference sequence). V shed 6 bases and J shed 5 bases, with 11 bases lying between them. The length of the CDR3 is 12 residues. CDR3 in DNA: TGCAGTGCAGGGAAGGGGCACAATGAGCAGTTCTTC. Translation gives CSAGKGHNEQFF.

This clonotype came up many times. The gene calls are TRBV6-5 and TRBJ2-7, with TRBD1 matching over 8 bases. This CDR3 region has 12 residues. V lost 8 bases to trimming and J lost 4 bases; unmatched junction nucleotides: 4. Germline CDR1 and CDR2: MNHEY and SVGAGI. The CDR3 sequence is CASGQGTYEQYF. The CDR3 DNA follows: TGTGCCAGCGGACAGGGCACGTACGAGCAGTACTTC.

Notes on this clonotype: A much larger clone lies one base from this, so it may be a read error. CDR3 loop: CANHFGDTDTQYF. CDR3 DNA: TGCGCCAACCATTTCGGAGACACAGATACGCAGTATTTT. This rearrangement joins TRBV5-1 to TRBJ2-3; D not certain. Germline CDR1 and CDR2: SGHRS and YFSETQ. The CDR3 covers 13 residues. The V gene lost 9 bases and the J gene lost 2 bases, with 13 bases spanning the gap.

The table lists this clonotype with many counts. For the CDR3, the DNA is TGTGCCAGCAGTTACAAGGGGGGGGAATGGTACGAGCAGTACTTC. It encodes CASSYKGGEWYEQYF. The chain carries TRBV6-6 and TRBJ2-7; D may be TRBD2 (7 bases). V was cut by 2 bases and J by 4 bases, with 15 bases left in between. Per germline, CDR1 MNHNY and CDR2 SVGAGI (reference sequence). This CDR3 is built from 15 residues.